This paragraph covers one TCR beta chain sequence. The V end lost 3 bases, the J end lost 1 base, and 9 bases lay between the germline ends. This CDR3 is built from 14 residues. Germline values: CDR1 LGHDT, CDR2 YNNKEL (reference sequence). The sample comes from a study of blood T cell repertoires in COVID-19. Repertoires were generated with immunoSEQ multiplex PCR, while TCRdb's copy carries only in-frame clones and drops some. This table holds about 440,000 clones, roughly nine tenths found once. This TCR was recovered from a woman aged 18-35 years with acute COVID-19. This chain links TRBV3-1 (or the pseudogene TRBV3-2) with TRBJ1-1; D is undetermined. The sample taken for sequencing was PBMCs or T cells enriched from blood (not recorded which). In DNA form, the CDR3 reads TGTGCCAGCAGCCACAGGCCGGAGAACACTGAAGCTTTCTTT. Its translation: CASSHRPENTEAFF.